One sample yielded the 25 T cell receptor beta chains listed below, sequenced in a study of regulatory T cells in long-lasting Graves disease. Described time point: newly diagnosed GD, antithyroid drugs for less than 3 months. From PBMCs, RNA was extracted and then used to make the TCR library. Through Arm-PCR of CDR3 regions and iRepertoire HTBI primers, TCR beta libraries were built. TCRdb used MiXCR to reprocess the multiplex PCR reads, holding one entry per CDR3 protein. The profile covers approximately 350,000 distinct CDR3 sequences, with roughly 16% appearing a single time and 20% taken by the ten largest. These data also featured in a second study, about T cells in Graves' hyperthyroidism and ophthalmopathy.

This specimen was peripheral blood mononuclear cells (PBMCs), taken at new diagnosis, from a patient treated with antithyroid drugs. The receptors stem from a woman younger than 30 with Graves disease.

This clonotype showed up many times. The chain has TRBV27 and TRBJ1-1; D call uncertain. Germline lookup yields CDR1 MNHEY and CDR2 SMNVEV (reference sequence). This CDR3 contains 14 residues. The V gene lost 3 bases and the J gene lost 6 bases, with 14 bases spanning the gap. CDR3 coding DNA: TGTGCCAGCAGTTTGCACAGATCGCTAGCTGAAGCTTTCTTT. Translation gives CASSLHRSLAEAFF.

The chain employs TRBV6-2 or TRBV6-3 and TRBJ1-4; 9 nucleotides align to TRBD1. This CDR3 has 14 amino acids. The junction had 6 bases not matched to a gene; V was cut back by 5 bases and J by 8 bases. CDR1 is MNHEY and CDR2 is SVGEGT in the germline V gene. CDR3 region: CASSEGTGREKLFF. The CDR3 DNA sequence: TGTGCCAGCAGTGAGGGGACAGGGAGAGAAAAACTGTTTTTT.

The V and J genes are TRBV5-5 and TRBJ2-7; maybe TRBD2 (7 bases). V dropped 0 bases and J dropped 6 bases, with 16 bases sitting between them. Germline V gene sequence: CDR1 SGHKS, CDR2 YYEKEE (reference sequence). This CDR3 region has 15 residues. Here the CDR3 DNA reads TGTGCCAGCAGCTTGGTCGGGGGGCGCGTGGGCGAGCAGTACTTC. Translated, it gives CASSLVGGRVGEQYF.

This chain connects TRBV9 to TRBJ2-7, with D possibly being TRBD2 (6 bases). The CDR3 covers 13 residues. Between the trimmed V and J ends, which lost 0 bases and 6 bases, there was a span of 10 bases. Germline values: CDR1 SGDLS, CDR2 YYNGEE. CDR3 protein: CASSVEGGTEQYF. In DNA form, the CDR3 reads TGTGCCAGCAGCGTAGAAGGAGGGACCGAGCAGTACTTC.

In this sample, this clonotype turned up many times. This rearrangement joins TRBV28 to TRBJ1-1; no reliable D call. This CDR3 comprises 12 residues. CDR1 is MDHEN, CDR2 SYDVKM, per germline. The V and J ends lost 2 bases and 5 bases respectively, with 6 bases between them. CDR3 bases: TGTGCCAGCAGTTTAACGAAAACTGAAGCTTTCTTT. Encoded protein: CASSLTKTEAFF.

This clonotype was detected ten times or more. This sequence joins TRBV30 and TRBJ1-1; TRBD1 is a possible D gene (5 bases). Germline V lookup: CDR1 GTSNPN, CDR2 SVGIG (reference sequence). The CDR3 totals 15 residues. Trimming stripped 4 bases from V and 0 bases from J, with 15 bases between. In DNA form, the CDR3 reads TGTGCCTGGAATGTGGAGAGGGGAATGAACACTGAAGCTTTCTTT. Amino acid sequence: CAWNVERGMNTEAFF.

This clonotype was counted at least ten times. The V gene is TRBV10-3, the J gene TRBJ2-3; D is perhaps TRBD1 (5 bases). The J call is uncertain, as TRBJ2-1 better fits the DNA end. This CDR3 spans 15 amino acids. Germline V lookup: CDR1 ENHRY, CDR2 SYGVKD. The CDR3 region is CATNLFGHSSDEQFF. The CDR3 DNA reads as TGTGCCACTAACCTCTTCGGACACAGCAGCGATGAGCAGTTCTTC.

This clonotype was counted between two and nine times. The chain carries TRBV19 and TRBJ2-3; 13 bases are shared with TRBD2. CDR1 and CDR2 (germline): LNHDA, SQIVND (reference sequence). The CDR3 is 16 amino acids. V shed 5 bases and J 6 bases; nucleotides not matched to a gene: 8. CDR3 residues: CASSARLAGGPDTQYF. The CDR3 region has the DNA TGTGCCAGTAGTGCCCGACTAGCGGGGGGACCCGATACGCAGTATTTT.

The V and J genes are TRBV3-1 and TRBJ2-3, with 7 bases that match TRBD2. The length of the CDR3 is 18 residues. Germline-derived CDR1 and CDR2 are LGHDT and YNNKEL (reference sequence). The junction had 9 bases not matched to a gene; V was cut back by 0 bases and J by 0 bases. The CDR3, as DNA: TGTGCCAGCAGCCAAGATCCTAGCGGAGACTCCAGCACAGATACGCAGTATTTT. This codes for CASSQDPSGDSSTDTQYF.

This clonotype was seen only a few times. The V and J genes are TRBV15 and TRBJ1-4, with D maybe TRBD1 (5 bases). From germline, CDR1 is LNHNV and CDR2 YYDKDF (reference sequence). CDR3 length: 14 residues. V lost 4 bases and J lost 8, with 14 bases in between. The DNA of the CDR3 is TGTGCCACCAGCATCACCGGGACTGGAGAAAAACTGTTTTTT. Amino acid sequence: CATSITGTGEKLFF.

This clonotype was found many times. The chain uses TRBV5-1 and TRBJ2-7; D might be TRBD1 (6 bases). Looked up from germline, CDR1 is SGHRS and CDR2 is YFSETQ. The length of the CDR3 is 14 residues. Trimming removed 1 base at V and 3 bases at J, with 11 bases between. As DNA, the CDR3 is TGCGCCAGCAGCTTGACAGGGTCCGACTACGAGCAGTACTTC. Its translation is CASSLTGSDYEQYF.

This clonotype showed up many times. The rearrangement joins TRBV20-1 to TRBJ2-5, with 8 bases identical to TRBD2. J was trimmed by 4 bases and V by 5 bases; bases with no gene match: 9. This CDR3 has 14 amino acids. Per the germline V gene, CDR1 is DFQATT and CDR2 is SNEGSKA (reference sequence). CDR3 sequence (DNA): TGCAGTGCTCCTTCCCGACTAGCGAGAGAGACCCAGTACTTC. This translates into CSAPSRLARETQYF.

This clonotype came up many times. The rearrangement links TRBV5-1 to TRBJ2-4, with 8 bases matching TRBD1. The trim removed 5 bases at V and 10 bases at J, leaving 20 bases unmatched. Germline V gene lookup returns CDR1 SGHRS and CDR2 YFSETQ. This CDR3 region has 17 residues. The CDR3 coding sequence is TGCGCCAGCAGTTTGAGCCACCGCCGGACAGGGTCTCTGATTCAGTACTTC. Its protein product is CASSLSHRRTGSLIQYF.

This clonotype was seen ten or more times. V and J are TRBV6-6 and TRBJ2-3, with 9 positions matching TRBD2. CDR1 and CDR2 (germline): MNHNY, SVGAGI (reference sequence). There are 16 residues in the CDR3. Trimming took 0 bases from V and 12 from J; bases not matched to a gene: 13. The CDR3 here is CASSYSGTSNSRYQYF. The CDR3 DNA follows: TGTGCCAGCAGTTACTCGGGGACTAGCAACTCCCGGTACCAGTATTTT.

This clonotype has ten or more counts. This chain joins TRBV30 and TRBJ1-4; D call uncertain. V gave up 2 bases and J gave up 14 bases, with 18 bases separating them. This CDR3 region has 13 residues. Germline V gives CDR1 GTSNPN, CDR2 SVGIG (reference sequence). In nucleotides, the CDR3 is TGTGCCTGGAGTCCACCGGGCCTTGGGAATCTGTTTTTT. This encodes CAWSPPGLGNLFF.

This clonotype occurred many times. At one of its ends the junction is not consistent with the germline gene, which may arise from a read error. The chain links TRBV4-1 to TRBJ2-3; weak D call: TRBD2 (5 bases). Germline CDR1 and CDR2: MGHRA and YSYEKL. The length of the CDR3 is 15 residues. CDR3 in amino acids: CASSQAEGHTDTQYF. Written as DNA, the CDR3 is TGTGCCAGCAGCCAAGCTGAGGGTCACACAGATACGCAGTATTTT.

V gene TRBV11-2 combines with J gene TRBJ2-1; a possible D gene is TRBD2 (7 bases). V lost 2 bases and J lost 7, with 24 bases in between. CDR1 is SGHAT, CDR2 FQNNGV, per germline. The CDR3 has 18 amino acids. CDR3 sequence (DNA): TGTGCCAGCAGCTTAATTTATCGTGGGGGGGCCTCTGGTAATGAGCAGTTCTTC. It yields the protein CASSLIYRGGASGNEQFF.

This sequence joins TRBV12-3 or TRBV12-4 and TRBJ2-3; D unclear. The CDR3 spans 14 residues. V lost 3 bases and J lost 5, with 12 bases in between. CDR3 region: CASSLIALKDTQYF. DNA of the CDR3: TGTGCCAGCAGTTTGATCGCGCTAAAAGATACGCAGTATTTT.

This clonotype was recorded many times. The J gene is TRBJ2-7, the V gene TRBV11-2; no firm D call. CDR3 length equals 12 residues. V lost 5 bases and J lost 5, with 10 bases in between. Germline V gives CDR1 SGHAT, CDR2 FQNNGV. The CDR3 DNA sequence: TGTGCCAGCAGCCCCACGAACCACGAGCAGTACTTC. Its translation is CASSPTNHEQYF.

V usage is TRBV6-1 and J usage is TRBJ1-5; D remains unclear. This CDR3 has 12 amino acids. Trimming pared 4 bases from V and 5 bases from J, leaving 6 bases between. CDR1 and CDR2 (germline): MNHNS, SASEGT. The CDR3 is CASSAPDQPQHF. In DNA, the CDR3 is TGTGCCAGCAGTGCCCCGGATCAGCCCCAGCATTTT.

The gene calls are TRBV14 and TRBJ2-7, with 10 positions matching TRBD1. V shed 2 bases and J 7 bases; nucleotides not matched to a gene: 5. Germline values: CDR1 SGHDN, CDR2 FVKESK. This CDR3 is 14 amino acids long. CDR3 sequence (DNA): TGTGCCAGCAGCCAAAGGACAGGGGGGCCTGAGCAGTACTTC. It translates to CASSQRTGGPEQYF. The whole variable domain, remainder taken from reference TRBV14 and TRBJ2-7, is EAGVTQFPSHSVIEKGQTVTLRCDPISGHDNLYWYRRVMGKEIKFLLHFVKESKQDESGMPNNRFLAERTGGTYSTLKVQPAELEDSGVYFCASSQRTGGPEQYFGPGTRLTVT.

This clonotype was counted at least ten times. The V and J genes are TRBV29-1 and TRBJ2-7; possible D gene TRBD2, 6 bases. V lost 6 bases to trimming and J lost 4 bases, with 13 bases between them. This CDR3 spans 12 amino acids. Per germline, CDR1 SQVTM and CDR2 ANQGSEA. CDR3 nucleotides: TGCAGCGTCGGGGCGGGGAGGTACGAGCAGTACTTC. Residues: CSVGAGRYEQYF.

The chain has TRBV9 and TRBJ2-3; D not certain. V lost 4 bases and J lost 4, with 10 bases in between. This CDR3 is built from 13 residues. Germline-derived CDR1 and CDR2 are SGDLS and YYNGEE. Here the CDR3 DNA reads TGTGCCAGCAGCCCCCCGGTAGCAGATACGCAGTATTTT. It is translated as CASSPPVADTQYF.

This clonotype was observed at least ten times. The J gene is TRBJ2-7, the V gene TRBV20-1; D is ambiguous. The V end lost 6 bases, the J end lost 4 bases, and 19 bases lay between the germline ends. This CDR3 has 14 amino acids. The V gene's germline CDR1 is DFQATT and CDR2 SNEGSKA (reference sequence). This CDR3 is CSALDLSYPYEQYF. The CDR3 bases are TGCAGTGCGCTTGACTTATCCTACCCGTACGAGCAGTACTTC.

This clonotype was observed at least ten times. J is TRBJ1-1 and V is TRBV28, with 9 positions matching TRBD1. Germline lookup yields CDR1 MDHEN and CDR2 SYDVKM. The CDR3 covers 12 residues. Trimming cost V 4 bases and J 8 bases; bases outside gene matches: 2. CDR3 bases: TGTGCCAGCAGTTCTGGACAGGGGGAAGCTTTCTTT. Its translation: CASSSGQGEAFF.